The 16 T cell receptor beta chains given below trace back to one sample, sequenced in a study of a mutant IDH1 vaccine in newly diagnosed glioma. The repertoire was sequenced with immunoSEQ multiplex PCR; TCRdb's copy has only in-frame clones and lacks some. This sample has about 33,000 clones, with 70% to 90% found just once. Time point denoted: baseline, week 1 (first vaccination visit). Treatment described: pre-vaccination baseline after standard-of-care therapy. This material consisted of PBMCs, taken from a glioma patient treated with radiotherapy, temozolomide or both. These receptors originate from a woman aged 35 to 49 with glioma.

The chain recombines TRBV2 with TRBJ2-7; 9 bases match TRBD1. The CDR3 runs 15 residues. Germline CDR1 and CDR2: SNHLY and FYNNEI. J gave up 3 bases and V 6 bases, and 9 bases lay outside the gene matches. Here the CDR3 reads CASRATGGPIYEQYF. For the CDR3, the DNA is TGTGCCAGCAGAGCCACAGGGGGCCCCATCTACGAGCAGTACTTC.

The chain combines TRBV30 with TRBJ2-7; D is unresolved. Looked up from germline, CDR1 is GTSNPN and CDR2 is SVGIG (reference sequence). This CDR3 has 13 residues. V gave up 5 bases and J gave up 3 bases, with 14 bases separating them. CDR3 protein: CAWCKGIGYEQYF. The CDR3 DNA is TGTGCCTGGTGTAAAGGGATTGGCTACGAGCAGTACTTC.

The chain recombines TRBV5-1 with TRBJ2-7; 8 bases agree with TRBD1. The CDR3 runs 14 residues. Germline V lookup: CDR1 SGHRS, CDR2 YFSETQ. The trim removed 3 bases at V and 7 bases at J, leaving 9 bases unmatched. DNA of the CDR3: TGCGCCAGCAGCTCCCGGACAGGGTTGGGGGAGCAGTACTTC. Translating it yields CASSSRTGLGEQYF.

The chain joins TRBV7-2 to TRBJ2-3; 8 bases agree with TRBD2. The CDR3 covers 14 residues. The V segment lost 1 base and the J segment 6 bases; nucleotides outside the gene matches: 3. Germline V gene data show CDR1 as SGHTA and CDR2 as FQGNSA. CDR3 in DNA: TGTGCCAGCAGCTTAGTGCTAGCGGGCGATACGCAGTATTTT. Translation: CASSLVLAGDTQYF.

This clone appeared once. The rearrangement joins TRBV19 to TRBJ2-7; 9 bases line up with TRBD1. This CDR3 is 15 amino acids long. Germline CDR1 LNHDA, CDR2 SQIVND (reference sequence). The J segment lost 4 bases and the V segment lost 4 bases, leaving 8 bases of the junction unmatched. The CDR3 is CASSTKPGQGYEQYF. As DNA, the CDR3 is TGTGCCAGTAGTACCAAACCGGGACAGGGTTACGAGCAGTACTTC. Drawing the rest from reference TRBV19 and TRBJ2-7, the complete variable domain is DGGITQSPKYLFRKEGQNVTLSCEQNLNHDAMYWYRQDPGQGLRLIYYSQIVNDFQKGDIAEGYSVSREKKESFPLTVTSAQKNPTAFYLCASSTKPGQGYEQYFGPGTRLTVT.

The chain joins TRBV7-9 to TRBJ2-3; TRBD1 is a possible D gene (6 bases). The CDR3 has 15 amino acids. V gave up 4 bases and J gave up 0 bases, with 11 bases separating them. The V gene's germline CDR1 is SEHNR and CDR2 FQNEAQ (reference sequence). CDR3 sequence reads: CASSSYRASTDTQYF. CDR3 nucleotides: TGTGCCAGCAGCTCCTACAGGGCCAGCACAGATACGCAGTATTTT. Supplemented by reference TRBV7-9 and TRBJ2-3, the full variable domain reads DTGVSQNPRHKITKRGQNVTFRCDPISEHNRLYWYRQTLGQGPEFLTYFQNEAQLEKSRLLSDRFSAERPKGSFSTLEIQRTEQGDSAMYLCASSSYRASTDTQYFGPGTRLTVL.

The chain combines TRBV7-8 with TRBJ1-5, with a tentative D call TRBD1 (6 bases). Germline-derived CDR1 and CDR2 are SGHVS and FQNEAQ. The CDR3 extends over 15 amino acids. V dropped 5 bases and J dropped 0 bases, with 11 bases sitting between them. As DNA, the CDR3 is TGTGCCAGCAGCCCCGGCAGGGGTAGCAATCAGCCCCAGCATTTT. It specifies CASSPGRGSNQPQHF.

J is TRBJ2-7 and V is TRBV18; 8 bases are a match to TRBD2. The CDR3 loop spans 15 amino acids. V lost 6 bases, J lost 7 bases, and 14 bases stayed unmatched. CDR1 and CDR2 from the germline V gene are KGHSH and LQKENI. DNA for the CDR3: TGTGCCAGCTCCTTGGCAGCGGGAGACCAAGGGGAGCAGTACTTC. It encodes CASSLAAGDQGEQYF. The variable domain in full, completed from reference TRBV18 and TRBJ2-7, reads NAGVMQNPRHLVRRRGQEARLRCSPMKGHSHVYWYRQLPEEGLKFMVYLQKENIIDESGMPKERFSAEFPKEGPSILRIQQVVRGDSAAYFCASSLAAGDQGEQYFGPGTRLTVT.

This chain connects TRBV6-5 to TRBJ2-3; D is ambiguous. Trimming took off 6 bases at V and 3 bases at J, with 7 bases between the two ends. CDR1 is MNHEY, CDR2 SVGAGI, per germline. The CDR3 consists of 12 residues. The CDR3, as DNA: TGTGCCAGCAGAGCGAGGACAGATACGCAGTATTTT. It is translated as CASRARTDTQYF.

J is TRBJ2-7 and V is TRBV2, with D possibly being TRBD1 (6 bases). The CDR3 contains 15 residues. V dropped 5 bases and J dropped 2 bases, with 16 bases sitting between them. The germline CDR1 and CDR2 sequences are SNHLY and FYNNEI. The CDR3 DNA is TGTGCCAGCAGTCTCGGGCCAGGGGCGCCCTACGAGCAGTACTTC. This codes for CASSLGPGAPYEQYF.

V usage is TRBV6-5 and J usage is TRBJ2-2, with 7 bases lining up with TRBD2. This CDR3 has 15 residues. The V gene end was trimmed by 7 bases and the J gene end by 4 bases; junction bases not matched to a gene: 9. From germline, CDR1 is MNHEY and CDR2 SVGAGI. CDR3 sequence reads: CASTSGELITGELFF. Here the CDR3 DNA reads TGTGCCAGCACAAGCGGGGAGTTAATCACCGGGGAGCTGTTTTTT.

The chain links TRBV25-1 to TRBJ2-5; 11 bases fit TRBD1. The CDR3 contains 15 residues. The germline V gene has CDR1 MGHDK and CDR2 SYGVNS. V shed 2 bases and J 11 bases; nucleotides not matched to a gene: 10. CDR3 DNA sequence: TGTGCCAGCAGTGAAGGGACAGGGGGTCAGAATAGGCAGTACTTC. It specifies CASSEGTGGQNRQYF.

This chain uses TRBV5-1 with TRBJ2-1; 9 bases map to TRBD1. After removal of 4 bases from V and 4 bases from J, the junction contained 18 bases not matched to a gene. This CDR3 is 19 amino acids long. Germline CDR1 SGHRS, CDR2 YFSETQ. CDR3 in DNA: TGCGCCAGCAGCGGAACAGGGGGCCCTACATTTGGCCAATACAATGAGCAGTTCTTC. This sequence encodes CASSGTGGPTFGQYNEQFF.

The V and J genes are TRBV6-1 and TRBJ1-5, with a weak D call TRBD1 (6 bases). Germline V gives CDR1 MNHNS, CDR2 SASEGT. CDR3 size: 15 residues. Trimming shortened V by 4 bases and J by 4 bases, and 14 bases separated the two germline ends. The CDR3 DNA reads TGTGCCAGCAGTGGTCAACAGGGACCTAATCAGCCCCAGCATTTT. It is translated as CASSGQQGPNQPQHF.

The chain links TRBV6-6 to TRBJ1-5; D gene uncertain. The CDR3 covers 13 residues. CDR1 is MNHNY, CDR2 SVGAGI, per germline (reference sequence). Trimming pared 8 bases from V and 4 bases from J, leaving 12 bases between. The CDR3 sequence is CASYQRENQPQHF. The CDR3 region has the DNA TGTGCCAGCTACCAGAGGGAGAATCAGCCCCAGCATTTT.

The chain recombines TRBV5-1 with TRBJ2-7, with 15 bases identical to TRBD2. This CDR3 contains 17 residues. CDR1 and CDR2 (germline): SGHRS, YFSETQ. With V trimmed by 3 bases and J by 2 bases, 6 bases remained unmatched. The CDR3 sequence: CASSWGLAGGSTYEQYF. In nucleotides, the CDR3 is TGCGCCAGCAGCTGGGGACTAGCGGGGGGTTCAACCTACGAGCAGTACTTC.